This T cell receptor beta chain originates from a study of shared clonotypes between healthy human individuals. Overall study results and limits: In having few donors, the study represented limited genetic and exposure-history diversity. Non-shared clonotypes displayed generation probabilities falling below those of clonotypes present in all four donors. Naive CD4 clonotypes overlapped across a handful of donors at about 5.3%.

Nashville, Tennessee was home to all donors, each a Caucasian adult. This clone was found once. Antigen: not known. The data were produced by immunoSEQ multiplex PCR, yet TCRdb's version contains in-frame clones alone and is incomplete. The table has around 2,000,000 clones, roughly 95% seen once. The V end was cut by 5 bases, the J end by 1 base, with 14 bases between. Germline CDR1 is SNHLY and CDR2 is FYNNEI. This CDR3 region has 15 residues. The chain joins TRBV2 to TRBJ1-1; D not certain. The source is a man younger than 30 in good health. The sequenced material came from naive CD4+ T cells sorted from blood. The subset denotes: CD45RA+ positively selected. The CDR3 sequence: CASSTNRGPNTEAFF. DNA of the CDR3: TGTGCCAGCAGTACAAACCGCGGGCCGAACACTGAAGCTTTCTTT.